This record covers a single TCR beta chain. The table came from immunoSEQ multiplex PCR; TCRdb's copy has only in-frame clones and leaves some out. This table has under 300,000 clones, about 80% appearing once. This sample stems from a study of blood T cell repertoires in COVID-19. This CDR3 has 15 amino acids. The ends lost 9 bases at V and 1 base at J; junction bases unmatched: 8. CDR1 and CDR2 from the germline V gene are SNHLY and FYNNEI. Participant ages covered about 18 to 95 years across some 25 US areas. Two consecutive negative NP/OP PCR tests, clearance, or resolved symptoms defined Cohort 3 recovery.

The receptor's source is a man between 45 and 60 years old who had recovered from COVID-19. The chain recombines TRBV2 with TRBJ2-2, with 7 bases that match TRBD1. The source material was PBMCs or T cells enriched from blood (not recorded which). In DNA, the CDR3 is TGTGCCAGTGATATGGGACAGAGGAACACCGGGGAGCTGTTTTTT. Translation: CASDMGQRNTGELFF.